This record looks at one TCR beta chain sequence and its context. This sample is drawn from a study of blood T cell repertoires in COVID-19. About the study: Both acute and convalescent COVID-19 samples were obtained from the United States, Italy and Spain.

Only in-frame clones appear in the TCRdb table, and some are missing; sequencing was by immunoSEQ multiplex PCR. The sample has approximately 210,000 clones, approximately 94% seen once; the top ten hold 0.6% to 0.8%. Followed over time, Seattle patients had been enrolled while infection was active. Between the trimmed V and J ends, which lost 8 bases and 3 bases, there was a span of 13 bases. The CDR3 length is 13 residues. Germline CDR1 reads SNHLY; CDR2 reads FYNNEI. This receptor was taken from a man younger than 45 with COVID-19, enrolled during active disease. This chain links TRBV2 with TRBJ2-5; possible D gene TRBD1, 6 bases. The sample comprised peripheral blood. The CDR3 DNA reads as TGTGCCAGCTTCCGGGACACTGAAGAGACCCAGTACTTC. Encoded protein: CASFRDTEETQYF.